This TCR beta chain was sequenced for a study of blood T cells in healthy people across ages. Study-level results: Compared with aged donors, long-lived donors showed fewer expanded clones, suggesting selection.

The CDR3 sequence is 16 residues long. V shed 4 bases and J shed 6 bases, with 19 bases lying between them. Germline CDR1 is SGHTA and CDR2 is FQGNSA. A second PCR of about 7 to 11 cycles used a sample-barcoded 5' primer and a J-beta primer mix. MiXCR was run by TCRdb on the 5' RACE reads, yielding one entry per CDR3 protein. In the table there are 650,000 to 700,000 distinct CDR3 sequences, roughly 32% of which are singletons. About this clonotype: Its antigen is currently unknown.

The sequenced sample was blood. The chain combines TRBV7-2 with TRBJ2-1; D gene uncertain. This receptor was obtained from a woman aged 80 or older in good health. The CDR3 region is CASSYLGGVGVNEQFF. CDR3 sequence (DNA): TGTGCCAGCAGCTACTTGGGCGGAGTTGGGGTCAATGAGCAGTTCTTC.